This T cell receptor beta chain was sequenced in a study of T cells in Graves' hyperthyroidism and ophthalmopathy. For this clonotype: The antigen remains unidentified.

The study's findings and limits: Appearing also in blood were most of the thyroid clonotypes expanded above 0.001.

Germline V gene lookup returns CDR1 SQVTM and CDR2 ANQGSEA. The CDR3 sequence is 15 residues long. V lost 2 bases, J lost 3 bases, and 8 bases stayed unmatched. The hyperthyroidism patients had all been newly diagnosed, and their disease duration was under 2 months. Their ages ranged from 18 to 65 years. Criteria for exclusion of patients were uncontrolled infection, other autoimmune disease, pregnancy or lactation. The blood was taken when hyperthyroidism was first diagnosed, before any ophthalmopathy symptoms showed up. TCR beta CDR3 region amplification was performed from RNA transcripts. HTBI primers drove first-round RT-PCR of the TCR CDR3. MiXCR, applied by TCRdb to the multiplex PCR reads, yields one record per CDR3 protein. The table shows roughly 500,000 distinct CDR3 sequences, with around 14% occurring only once.

The chain links TRBV29-1 to TRBJ2-7; TRBD2 matches at 9 bases. The material sequenced was blood. The TCR sequence derives from a young woman with Graves' hyperthyroidism that later progressed to Graves' ophthalmopathy. CDR3 loop: CSVEWREGSNYEQYF. The CDR3 bases are TGCAGCGTTGAATGGCGGGAGGGTTCCAACTACGAGCAGTACTTC.